The clone carrying this TCR beta chain has just a few counts. Its antigen remains unidentified. V gave up 1 base and J gave up 5 bases, with 10 bases separating them. The CDR3 is 14 residues long. Germline V gene lookup returns CDR1 MGHRA and CDR2 YSYEKL. Before the COVID-19 pandemic, during about 2011-2019, CD4+ T cells were taken from unexposed donors. The cells were cultured for about ten days before CD4+ T cells were isolated. Unexposed-donor CD4+ T cells were probed with SARS-CoV-2 S/N and four cold-coronavirus spikes, cells permitting. Fresh IL-2 medium replaced half the medium on days 3 and 7. The method was immunoSEQ multiplex PCR; TCRdb's version includes in-frame clones alone and lacks a portion of them. This table has about 24,000 clones, approximately 72% appearing once. The data were obtained in a study of CD4 T cells in relation to SARS-CoV-2 and coronaviruses. Study-wide context: No peptide or an HIV-1 Nef peptide pool served as negative control.

The clonotype originates from a human donor in good health. The V and J genes are TRBV4-1 and TRBJ2-3; no definite D call. Sequenced: CD4+ T cells from PBMCs, cultured in vitro. The CDR3 protein is CASSQVAGLDTQYF. In nucleotides, the CDR3 is TGCGCCAGCAGCCAAGTCGCAGGATTAGATACGCAGTATTTT.